The T cell receptor (beta chain) under discussion was sequenced for a study of T-cell reconstitution after alpha-beta-depleted transplantation in children. There are 14 residues in the CDR3. Trimming stripped 6 bases from V and 5 bases from J, with 14 bases between. TCRbeta library construction was performed incorporating unique molecular identifiers. TCRdb re-called the PCR reads through MiXCR, storing one row per CDR3 protein. This sample carries some 390,000 distinct CDR3 sequences, about a fifth of them seen once, and the ten largest clones take over 3.5%. The rearrangement joins TRBV12-3 or TRBV12-4 to TRBJ2-1, with D possibly being TRBD2 (5 bases). The sequence derives from a human donor who donated a stem cell graft to a child with acute myeloid leukemia. The source material was PBMCs from the stem cell graft donor, sampled from the stem cell graft. This CDR3 reads CASRLSGNHNEQFF. CDR3 coding DNA: TGTGCCAGCAGGCTATCCGGGAACCACAATGAGCAGTTCTTC.